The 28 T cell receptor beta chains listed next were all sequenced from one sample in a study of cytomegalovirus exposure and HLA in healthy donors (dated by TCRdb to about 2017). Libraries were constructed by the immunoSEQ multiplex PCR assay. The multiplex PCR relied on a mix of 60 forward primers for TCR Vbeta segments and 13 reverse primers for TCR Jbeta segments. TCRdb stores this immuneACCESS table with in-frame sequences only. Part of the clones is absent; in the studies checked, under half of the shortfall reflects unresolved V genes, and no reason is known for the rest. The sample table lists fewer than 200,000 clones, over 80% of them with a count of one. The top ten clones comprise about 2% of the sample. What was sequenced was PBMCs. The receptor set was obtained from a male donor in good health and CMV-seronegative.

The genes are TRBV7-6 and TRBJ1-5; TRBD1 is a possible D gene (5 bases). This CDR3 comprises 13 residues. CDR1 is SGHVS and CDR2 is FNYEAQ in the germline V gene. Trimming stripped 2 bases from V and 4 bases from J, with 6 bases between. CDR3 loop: CASSLKGNQPQHF. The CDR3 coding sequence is TGTGCCAGCAGCTTAAAGGGGAATCAGCCCCAGCATTTT.

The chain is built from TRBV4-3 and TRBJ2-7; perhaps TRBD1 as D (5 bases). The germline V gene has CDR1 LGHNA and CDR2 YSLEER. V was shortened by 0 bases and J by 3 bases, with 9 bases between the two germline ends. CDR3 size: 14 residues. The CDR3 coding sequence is TGCGCCAGCAGCCAAGATTCAGGGATCTACGAGCAGTACTTC. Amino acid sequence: CASSQDSGIYEQYF.

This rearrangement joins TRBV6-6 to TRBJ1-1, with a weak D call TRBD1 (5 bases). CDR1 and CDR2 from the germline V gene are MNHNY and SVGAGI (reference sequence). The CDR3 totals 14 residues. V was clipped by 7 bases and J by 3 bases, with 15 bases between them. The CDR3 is CASTEGGVDTEAFF. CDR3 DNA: TGTGCCAGCACCGAGGGAGGGGTTGACACTGAAGCTTTCTTT.

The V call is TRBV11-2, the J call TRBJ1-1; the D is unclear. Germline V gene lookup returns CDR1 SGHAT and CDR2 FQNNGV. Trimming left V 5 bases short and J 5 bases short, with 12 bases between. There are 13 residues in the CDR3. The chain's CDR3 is CASSPGPETEAFF. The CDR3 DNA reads TGTGCCAGCAGCCCCGGTCCCGAGACTGAAGCTTTCTTT.

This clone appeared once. As DNA, the CDR3 is TGTGCCTGGGGACAGGGGTCCGCGAGAACCCAGTACTTC. Amino acid sequence: CAWGQGSARTQYF. The chain carries TRBV30 and TRBJ2-5; 9 bases line up with TRBD1. Germline trimming cut 5 bases from V and 8 bases from J; bases unmatched to any gene: 9. The CDR3 contains 13 residues. Per germline, CDR1 GTSNPN and CDR2 SVGIG (reference sequence).

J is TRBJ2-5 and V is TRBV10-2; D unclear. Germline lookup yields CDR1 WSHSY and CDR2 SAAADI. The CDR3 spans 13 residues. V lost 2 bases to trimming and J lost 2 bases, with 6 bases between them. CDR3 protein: CASSETAQETQYF. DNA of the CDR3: TGCGCCAGCAGTGAGACAGCACAAGAGACCCAGTACTTC.

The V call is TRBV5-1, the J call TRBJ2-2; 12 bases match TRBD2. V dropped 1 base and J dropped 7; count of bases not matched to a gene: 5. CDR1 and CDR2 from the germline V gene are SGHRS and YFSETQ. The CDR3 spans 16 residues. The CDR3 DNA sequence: TGCGCCAGCAGCTTGCCACGACTAGCGGGGGACGGGGAGCTGTTTTTT. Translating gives CASSLPRLAGDGELFF.

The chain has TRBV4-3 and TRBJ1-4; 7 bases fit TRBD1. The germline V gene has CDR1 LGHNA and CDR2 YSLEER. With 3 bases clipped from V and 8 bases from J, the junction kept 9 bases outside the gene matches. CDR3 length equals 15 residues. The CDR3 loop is CASSHSGQVREKLFF. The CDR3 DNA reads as TGCGCCAGCAGCCATAGCGGACAGGTACGGGAAAAACTGTTTTTT.

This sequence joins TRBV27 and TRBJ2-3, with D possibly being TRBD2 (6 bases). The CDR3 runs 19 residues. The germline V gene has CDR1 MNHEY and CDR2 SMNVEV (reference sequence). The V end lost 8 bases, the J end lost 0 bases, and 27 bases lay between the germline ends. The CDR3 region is CASAFVKTGGSGSTDTQYF. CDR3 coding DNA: TGTGCCAGCGCATTCGTGAAGACCGGGGGTTCCGGGAGCACAGATACGCAGTATTTT.

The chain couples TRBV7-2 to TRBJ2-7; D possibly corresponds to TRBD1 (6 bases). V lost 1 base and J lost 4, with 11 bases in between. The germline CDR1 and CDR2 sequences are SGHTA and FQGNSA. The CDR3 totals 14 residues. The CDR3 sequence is CASSLGTVGYEQYF. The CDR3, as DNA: TGTGCCAGCAGCTTAGGGACAGTGGGGTACGAGCAGTACTTC.

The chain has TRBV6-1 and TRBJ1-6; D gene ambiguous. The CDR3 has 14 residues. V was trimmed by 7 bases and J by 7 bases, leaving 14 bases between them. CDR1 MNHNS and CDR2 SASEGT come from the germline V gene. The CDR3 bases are TGTGCCAGCATCCGTGAGGACTGGAATTCACCCCTCCACTTT. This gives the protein CASIREDWNSPLHF.

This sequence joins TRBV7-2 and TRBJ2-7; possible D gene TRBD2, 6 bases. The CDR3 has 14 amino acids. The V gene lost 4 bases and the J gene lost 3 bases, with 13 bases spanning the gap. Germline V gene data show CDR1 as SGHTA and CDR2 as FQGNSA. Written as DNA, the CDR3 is TGTGCCAGCAGCTACGTGATGGGGGGCTACGAGCAGTACTTC. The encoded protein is CASSYVMGGYEQYF.

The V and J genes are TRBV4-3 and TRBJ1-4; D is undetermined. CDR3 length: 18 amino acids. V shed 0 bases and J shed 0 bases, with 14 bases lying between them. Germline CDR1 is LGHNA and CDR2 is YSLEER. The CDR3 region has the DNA TGCGCCAGCAGCCAAGATTACGGCAGGTGGACAACTAATGAAAAACTGTTTTTT. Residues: CASSQDYGRWTTNEKLFF.

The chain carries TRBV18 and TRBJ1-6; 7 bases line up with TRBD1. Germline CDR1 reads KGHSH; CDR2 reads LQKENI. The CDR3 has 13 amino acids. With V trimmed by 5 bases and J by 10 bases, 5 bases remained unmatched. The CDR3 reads CASSDRDRSPLHF. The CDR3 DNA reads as TGTGCCAGCTCAGACAGGGATCGGTCACCCCTCCACTTT. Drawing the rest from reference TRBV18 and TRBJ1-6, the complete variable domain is NAGVMQNPRHLVRRRGQEARLRCSPMKGHSHVYWYRQLPEEGLKFMVYLQKENIIDESGMPKERFSAEFPKEGPSILRIQQVVRGDSAAYFCASSDRDRSPLHFGNGTRLTVT.

The CDR3 coding sequence is TGTGCCAGCAGTTTAGGAATCGGGGGTTGGGCTGAAGCTTTCTTT. Residues: CASSLGIGGWAEAFF. The rearrangement uses TRBV27 and TRBJ1-1; D might be TRBD1 (5 bases). V dropped 2 bases and J dropped 6 bases, with 16 bases sitting between them. The CDR3 totals 15 residues. Germline V gene sequence: CDR1 MNHEY, CDR2 SMNVEV (reference sequence).

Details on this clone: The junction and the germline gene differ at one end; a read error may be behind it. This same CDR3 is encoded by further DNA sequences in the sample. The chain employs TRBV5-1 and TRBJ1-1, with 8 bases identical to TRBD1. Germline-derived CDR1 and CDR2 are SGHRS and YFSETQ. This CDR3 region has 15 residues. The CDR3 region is CASSVQGGSNTEAFF. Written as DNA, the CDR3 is TGCGCCAGCAGCGTACAGGGGGGATCGAACACTGAGGCTTTCTTT.

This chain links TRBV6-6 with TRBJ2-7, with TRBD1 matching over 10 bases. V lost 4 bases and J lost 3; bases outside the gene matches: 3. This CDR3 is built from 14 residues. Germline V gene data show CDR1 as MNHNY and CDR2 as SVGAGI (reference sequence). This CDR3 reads CASSFGQGVYEQYF. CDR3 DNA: TGTGCCAGCAGTTTCGGACAGGGGGTCTACGAGCAGTACTTC.

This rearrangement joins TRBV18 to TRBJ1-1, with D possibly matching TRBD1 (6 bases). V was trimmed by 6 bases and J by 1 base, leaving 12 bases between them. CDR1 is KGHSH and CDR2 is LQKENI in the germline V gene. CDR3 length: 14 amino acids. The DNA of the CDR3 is TGTGCCAGCTCGGTCACAGGGAAGAACACTGAAGCTTTCTTT. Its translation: CASSVTGKNTEAFF.

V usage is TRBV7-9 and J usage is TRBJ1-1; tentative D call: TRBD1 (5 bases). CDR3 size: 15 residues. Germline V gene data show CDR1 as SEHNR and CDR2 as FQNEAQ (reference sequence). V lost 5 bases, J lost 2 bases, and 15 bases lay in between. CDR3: CASSLSSWTNTEAFF. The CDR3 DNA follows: TGTGCCAGCAGCCTGTCCTCCTGGACAAACACTGAAGCTTTCTTT.

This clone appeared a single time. DNA of the CDR3: TGCGCCAGCAGCCCAGGACAGGGGGCGCGTGAGCAGTTCTTC. Translation: CASSPGQGAREQFF. The V gene is TRBV5-1, the J gene TRBJ2-1; 11 bases are a match to TRBD1. From germline, CDR1 is SGHRS and CDR2 YFSETQ. The CDR3 is 14 amino acids. The J segment lost 9 bases and the V segment lost 4 bases, leaving 6 bases of the junction unmatched.

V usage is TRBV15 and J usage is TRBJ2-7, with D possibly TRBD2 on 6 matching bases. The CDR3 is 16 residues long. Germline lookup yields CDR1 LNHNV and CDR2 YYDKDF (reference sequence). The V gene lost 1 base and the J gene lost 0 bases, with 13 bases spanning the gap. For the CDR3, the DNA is TGTGCCACCAGCAGAGTTGGAGGGAGGAGCTCCTACGAGCAGTACTTC. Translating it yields CATSRVGGRSSYEQYF.

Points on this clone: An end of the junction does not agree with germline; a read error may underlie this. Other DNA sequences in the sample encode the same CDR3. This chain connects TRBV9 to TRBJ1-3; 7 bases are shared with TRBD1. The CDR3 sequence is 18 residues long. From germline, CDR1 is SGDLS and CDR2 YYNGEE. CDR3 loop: CASSSSGTAFNSGNTIYF. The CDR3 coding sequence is TGTGCCAGCAGCTCTAGTGGGACAGCCTTTAACTCTGGAAACACTATATATTTT.

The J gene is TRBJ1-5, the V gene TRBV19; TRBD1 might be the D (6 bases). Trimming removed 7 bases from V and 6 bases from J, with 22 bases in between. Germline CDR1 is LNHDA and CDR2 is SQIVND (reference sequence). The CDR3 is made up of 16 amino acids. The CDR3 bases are TGTGCCAGTACCCTAAAAGGGGGGGCGCGCGGTCAGCCCCAGCATTTT. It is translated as CASTLKGGARGQPQHF.

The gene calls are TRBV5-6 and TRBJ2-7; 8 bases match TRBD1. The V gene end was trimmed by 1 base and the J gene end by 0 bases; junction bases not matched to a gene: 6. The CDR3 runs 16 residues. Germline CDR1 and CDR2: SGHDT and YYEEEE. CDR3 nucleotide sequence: TGTGCCAGCAGCTTGCCAGGGGGCCCTTCCTCCTACGAGCAGTACTTC. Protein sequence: CASSLPGGPSSYEQYF.

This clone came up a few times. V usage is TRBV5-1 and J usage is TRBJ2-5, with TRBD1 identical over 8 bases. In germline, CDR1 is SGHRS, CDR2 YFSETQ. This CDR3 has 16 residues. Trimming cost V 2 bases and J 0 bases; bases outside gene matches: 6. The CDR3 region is CASSFNGQGYQETQYF. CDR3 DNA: TGCGCCAGCAGCTTTAACGGACAGGGTTACCAAGAGACCCAGTACTTC.

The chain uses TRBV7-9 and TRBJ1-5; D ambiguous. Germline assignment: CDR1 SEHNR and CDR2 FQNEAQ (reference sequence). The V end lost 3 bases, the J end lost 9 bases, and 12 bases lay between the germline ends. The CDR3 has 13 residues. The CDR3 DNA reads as TGTGCCAGCAGCTTTATAGTCGCTTGGCCCCAGCATTTT. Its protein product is CASSFIVAWPQHF.

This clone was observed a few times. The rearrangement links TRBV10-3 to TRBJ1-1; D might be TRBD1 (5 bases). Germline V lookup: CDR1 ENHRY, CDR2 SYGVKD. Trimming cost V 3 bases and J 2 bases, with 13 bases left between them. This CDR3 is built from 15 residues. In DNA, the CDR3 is TGTGCCATCAGTGATTTTAGGGGAAGTAACACTGAAGCTTTCTTT. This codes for CAISDFRGSNTEAFF.

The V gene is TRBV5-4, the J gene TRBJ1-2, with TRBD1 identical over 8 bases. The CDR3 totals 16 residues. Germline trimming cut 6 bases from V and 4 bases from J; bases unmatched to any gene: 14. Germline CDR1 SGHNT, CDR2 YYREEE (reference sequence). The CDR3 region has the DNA TGTGCCAGCACCATCCCCGGTAACAGGGGGGTCTATGGCTACACCTTC. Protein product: CASTIPGNRGVYGYTF.